Shown below are 14 T cell receptor beta chains from a single sample sequenced in a study of neurological immune-mediated disorders. TCRdb used MiXCR to reprocess the 5' RACE reads, holding one entry per CDR3 protein. The sample yields approximately 100,000 distinct CDR3 sequences, roughly 4% seen once. The sample taken for sequencing was PBMCs. All receptors derive from a young woman with multiple sclerosis.

This clonotype appeared many times. The chain recombines TRBV5-1 with TRBJ2-1; the D is unclear. CDR3 length: 11 residues. Germline CDR1 is SGHRS and CDR2 is YFSETQ. V was shortened by 2 bases and J by 8 bases, with 5 bases between the two germline ends. Here the CDR3 reads CASSFSYEQFF. The CDR3 bases are TGCGCCAGCAGCTTTAGCTATGAGCAGTTCTTC.

This clonotype was seen ten or more times. This sequence joins TRBV18 and TRBJ1-1; tentatively, D is TRBD1 (6 bases). CDR3 length: 13 residues. The V end lost 6 bases, the J end lost 3 bases, and 11 bases lay between the germline ends. CDR1 and CDR2 (germline): KGHSH, LQKENI. CDR3: CASSPHRDTEAFF. The CDR3 DNA is TGTGCCAGCTCTCCCCACAGGGACACTGAAGCTTTCTTT.

This clonotype has at least ten counts. This chain connects TRBV7-2 to TRBJ2-7, with D uncertain. Trimming left V 0 bases short and J 0 bases short, with 6 bases between. The CDR3 totals 14 residues. CDR1 is SGHTA, CDR2 FQGNSA, per germline. The CDR3 protein is CASSLAANSYEQYF. The CDR3 DNA reads TGTGCCAGCAGCTTAGCCGCGAACTCCTACGAGCAGTACTTC.

This clonotype was seen repeatedly, ten times or more. This chain connects TRBV15 to TRBJ2-1; D not certain. CDR3 length: 15 residues. In germline, CDR1 is LNHNV, CDR2 YYDKDF (reference sequence). V was pared by 1 base and J by 8 bases, with 15 bases between. CDR3 bases: TGTGCCACCAGCAGAGGGTATGTGGATGGAGATGAGCAGTTCTTC. Encoded protein: CATSRGYVDGDEQFF.

This clonotype showed up many times. The chain recombines TRBV20-1 with TRBJ1-1; 10 bases fit TRBD1. The germline CDR1 and CDR2 sequences are DFQATT and SNEGSKA (reference sequence). V was pared by 0 bases and J by 3 bases, with 4 bases of the junction left unmatched. The CDR3 covers 15 residues. Here the CDR3 DNA reads TGCAGTGCTAGAGATAGGGGACAGGGGTACACTGAAGCTTTCTTT. This codes for CSARDRGQGYTEAFF.

The V gene is TRBV6-1, the J gene TRBJ2-7; D is unresolved. In germline, CDR1 is MNHNS, CDR2 SASEGT. The ends were cut back, 2 bases at V and 5 bases at J, with 16 bases in the middle. CDR3 size: 15 residues. CDR3 amino acids: CASSEYHSGMDEQYF. The CDR3 coding sequence is TGTGCCAGCAGTGAATATCATTCGGGTATGGACGAGCAGTACTTC.

J is TRBJ1-1 and V is TRBV6-5, with D hard to call. Looked up from germline, CDR1 is MNHEY and CDR2 is SVGAGI. The germline V and J ends were trimmed by 2 bases and 1 base, with 5 bases remaining between them. The CDR3 has 13 amino acids. The CDR3 protein is CASSYGKNTEAFF. CDR3 nucleotide sequence: TGTGCCAGCAGTTACGGAAAGAACACTGAAGCTTTCTTT.

This clonotype was seen many times. The genes are TRBV12-3 or TRBV12-4 and TRBJ2-7; 8 bases map to TRBD1. The trim removed 5 bases at V and 6 bases at J, leaving 12 bases unmatched. The CDR3 length is 15 residues. CDR3 protein: CASSQTGTGSPEQYF. The CDR3 DNA sequence: TGTGCCAGCAGTCAGACCGGGACAGGATCACCCGAGCAGTACTTC.

This clonotype showed up many times. This chain connects TRBV5-1 to TRBJ2-1; possible D gene TRBD2, 5 bases. Germline CDR1 is SGHRS and CDR2 is YFSETQ. This CDR3 is 11 amino acids long. Trimming shortened V by 6 bases and J by 9 bases, and 10 bases separated the two germline ends. The CDR3 region has the DNA TGCGCCAGCATGGCGGGCATTGAGCAGTTCTTC. Residues: CASMAGIEQFF.

This clonotype was counted at least ten times. The genes are TRBV11-3 and TRBJ2-1, with D perhaps TRBD2 (5 bases). This CDR3 region has 13 residues. Germline assignment: CDR1 SGHNT and CDR2 YENEEA. Trimming removed 3 bases at V and 5 bases at J, with 8 bases between. DNA for the CDR3: TGTGCCAGCAGCTTTGGACTCGACAATGAGCAGTTCTTC. Translation: CASSFGLDNEQFF.

This clonotype came up many times. This sequence joins TRBV10-3 and TRBJ2-1, with D tentatively TRBD2 (5 bases). Germline loops: CDR1 ENHRY, CDR2 SYGVKD. This CDR3 has 18 amino acids. The V end was cut by 3 bases, the J end by 3 bases, with 21 bases between. DNA of the CDR3: TGTGCCATCAGTGATCGGCTAGCAGACAATCAAAACTACAATGAGCAGTTCTTC. Protein product: CAISDRLADNQNYNEQFF.

The table lists this clonotype with many counts. As DNA, the CDR3 is TGTGCCAGCAGCCCAACTAGCGGGGGCTACGAGCAGTACTTC. It is translated as CASSPTSGGYEQYF. The chain carries TRBV2 and TRBJ2-7; 11 bases agree with TRBD2. The CDR3 is 14 residues long. V shed 6 bases and J 3 bases; nucleotides not matched to a gene: 4. The V gene's germline CDR1 is SNHLY and CDR2 FYNNEI.

This clonotype was found many times. The chain recombines TRBV25-1 with TRBJ2-1; 10 nucleotides match TRBD2. The length of the CDR3 is 15 residues. Trimming at V came to 6 bases and at J to 7 bases, leaving 9 bases not matched to a gene. CDR1 is MGHDK and CDR2 is SYGVNS in the germline V gene. The CDR3 nucleotides are TGTGCCAGCAGCCAAACCGGGACTAGCGTTAATGAGCAGTTCTTC. It translates to CASSQTGTSVNEQFF. Full variable domain (missing parts from reference TRBV25-1 and TRBJ2-1): EADIYQTPRYLVIGTGKKITLECSQTMGHDKMYWYQQDPGMELHLIHYSYGVNSTEKGDLSSESTVSRIRTEHFPLTLESARPSHTSQYLCASSQTGTSVNEQFFGPGTRLTVL.

This clonotype was counted ten times or more. V and J are TRBV20-1 and TRBJ2-7; 7 bases are shared with TRBD2. V lost 2 bases, J lost 3 bases, and 7 bases stayed unmatched. This CDR3 region has 14 residues. CDR1 is DFQATT, CDR2 SNEGSKA, per germline (reference sequence). This CDR3 is CSARIAGALYEQYF. The CDR3 DNA follows: TGCAGTGCTAGAATCGCGGGAGCCCTCTACGAGCAGTACTTC.